This T cell receptor (beta chain) came from a study of shared clonotypes between healthy human individuals. Notes on the study in general: Tissue TCR repertoires likely differ from these blood-only repertoires.

The authors ran the assay at deep level. The repertoire was sequenced with immunoSEQ multiplex PCR; TCRdb's copy has only in-frame clones and lacks some. The sample includes under 600,000 clones, more than 95% of them seen just once. Germline CDR1 reads SEHNR; CDR2 reads FQNEAQ (reference sequence). With 5 bases removed from V and 7 bases from J, the gap between germline ends came to 14 bases. The CDR3 totals 14 residues. Comment on this clone: Its antigen is as yet unknown.

V is TRBV7-9 and J is TRBJ1-4, with D perhaps TRBD1 (6 bases). The receptor was isolated from a woman between 25 and 40 years old in good health. Sequenced: naive CD4+ T cells sorted from blood. As for subset: CD45RA+ positively selected. CDR3 region: CASSQQGASEKLFF. The CDR3 bases are TGTGCCAGCAGCCAACAGGGCGCAAGTGAAAAACTGTTTTTT.